Included here is one T cell receptor (beta chain) sequence, with context. This clonotype came up many times. Its recognized antigen is unknown. Within one base of it there is no much larger clone, and no base qualities were kept. Trimming removed 0 bases from V and 5 bases from J, leaving 17 bases between the germline ends. Counted from cysteine to phenylalanine, this CDR3 has 17 amino acids. Only the CDR3 portion is preserved as DNA: 51 bases, with reading frame beginning at the first base. Patients chosen for sequencing had shown expansion of CD8+CD57+ cells by flow cytometry. Every patient had severe acquired aplastic anemia, diagnosed using the International Study of Aplastic Anemia and Agranulocytosis and Camitta criteria. Patients had received no therapy at the time of blood sampling. TCR repertoires of sorted CD4+ and CD8+ blood T cells from severe aplastic anemia patients and healthy subjects were deep-sequenced in the study. Patients were enrolled in the USA under clinicaltrials.gov protocols 00001620, 01623167, 00001397, 00071045, 00081523 and 00961064. Ficoll-Paque density gradient centrifugation was used to isolate peripheral blood mononuclear cells. Before DNA was extracted, CD4+ and CD8+ T cells were sorted using either FACS or magnetic beads.

The data derive from a study of CD8+CD57+ T cells in acquired aplastic anemia (dated by TCRdb to the late 2010s). About the study as a whole: Extracted DNA from sorted CD4+ and CD8+ cells averaged around 2.9 ug, ranging from roughly 0.17 to 27.4 ug. CD8+CD57+ expansion was defined as a frequency above the mean frequency observed in healthy subjects. Beyond this particular receptor, the publication reports: Nearly 30 CD8+ CDR3 sequences were found in both patients and controls but appeared to be highly expressed in patients and within the immunodominant clones of the patients. CD8+ Simpson's diversity did not differ significantly between patients and healthy controls (P=0.060).

TCR beta VDJ combination and CDR3 sequence profiling used genomic DNA as the template. TCR repertoire sequencing was run on an Illumina HiSeq 2000. From the authors' description of their analysis: TRBV/TRBJ rearrangement plots, CDR3 size and DJ length profiles, and Simpson's diversity index were used to evaluate the repertoires. The most abundant DNA sequence in the deep sequencing data was taken as the immunodominant clone. CDR3 amino acid sequences were screened for sharing across subjects and compared with published repertoires and the VDJdb database. Starting from the raw public reads, TCRdb applied fastp trimming at Q25, assembled clones with MiXCR and retained in-frame beta chains. Rows with a matching CDR3 protein are joined into one entry that keeps the most common DNA and genes. For this entry, the V and J calls and clone size follow TCRdb and not the study's own pipeline. This sample lists about 98,000 distinct CDR3 sequences; 55% to 70% were detected once. Around three fifths of the sample goes to the ten largest clones.

This sequence was found in a human donor with aplastic anemia. The chain is assembled from TRBV6-7 and TRBJ2-1; possibly the D gene is TRBD2, per 5 matching bases. TRBV6-7 is an open reading frame, and its role is uncertain. Sequenced input: sorted CD4+, CD8+, or CD8+CD57+ T cells (not recorded which) from PBMCs. CDR3 reads: CASSYSQRETFHNEQFF. The nucleotide sequence reads TGTGCCAGCAGTTACTCCCAAAGGGAGACATTTCACAATGAGCAGTTCTTC.